The 10 T cell receptor beta chains presented below share a single source sample, sequenced in a study of blood T cell repertoires in COVID-19. The assay was immunoSEQ multiplex PCR, and TCRdb's table has in-frame clones only and misses some. This sample has about 210,000 clones, with roughly 90% found just once. Sequences were obtained from PBMCs or T cells enriched from blood (not recorded which). The origin of the receptors is a man aged 18 to 30 with acute COVID-19.

The V and J genes are TRBV4-3 and TRBJ1-5; D may be TRBD1 (5 bases). The CDR3 spans 16 residues. Trimming removed 0 bases from V and 5 bases from J, with 14 bases in between. CDR1 and CDR2 (germline): LGHNA, YSLEER. The chain's CDR3 is CASSQEIGQGYQPQHF. DNA for the CDR3: TGCGCCAGCAGCCAAGAAATAGGGCAGGGTTATCAGCCCCAGCATTTT.

This clone was counted once. V gene TRBV19 combines with J gene TRBJ1-1; D possibly corresponds to TRBD1 (5 bases). CDR1 and CDR2 (germline): LNHDA, SQIVND (reference sequence). Trimming took off 6 bases at V and 0 bases at J, with 8 bases between the two ends. The CDR3 length is 13 residues. CDR3 amino acids: CASRFRVNTEAFF. The CDR3 DNA reads TGTGCCAGTAGATTCAGGGTGAACACTGAAGCTTTCTTT.

This clone has just one count. The chain is built from TRBV19 and TRBJ1-1; tentatively, D is TRBD1 (5 bases). The CDR3 is made up of 15 amino acids. From germline, CDR1 is LNHDA and CDR2 SQIVND (reference sequence). Trimming stripped 0 bases from V and 6 bases from J, with 14 bases between. The CDR3 sequence: CASSIEIQGTSEAFF. For the CDR3, the DNA is TGTGCCAGTAGTATAGAGATCCAGGGAACGTCTGAAGCTTTCTTT.

The genes are TRBV19 and TRBJ2-2; D uncertain. V was clipped by 1 base and J by 4 bases, with 13 bases between them. From germline, CDR1 is LNHDA and CDR2 SQIVND (reference sequence). The CDR3 consists of 16 residues. The CDR3 loop is CASSIGGVIGTGELFF. CDR3 sequence (DNA): TGTGCCAGTAGTATAGGAGGAGTAATCGGCACCGGGGAGCTGTTTTTT.

The chain employs TRBV24-1 and TRBJ2-1; D is perhaps TRBD2 (6 bases). V was cut by 3 bases and J by 5 bases, with 13 bases left in between. This CDR3 has 15 residues. Germline V gives CDR1 KGHDR, CDR2 SFDVKD. The CDR3 spells CATSDGGTRDNEQFF. Written as DNA, the CDR3 is TGTGCCACCAGTGATGGCGGGACTCGTGACAATGAGCAGTTCTTC.

This chain links TRBV10-2 with TRBJ2-1; the match to TRBD2 covers 7 bases. Germline loops: CDR1 WSHSY, CDR2 SAAADI. There are 15 residues in the CDR3. CDR3 region: CALRTAGVKHNEQFF. For the CDR3, the DNA is TGCGCTCTAAGGACGGCGGGAGTTAAACACAATGAGCAGTTCTTC.

The V and J genes are TRBV13 and TRBJ2-7; the match to TRBD1 covers 10 bases. V gave up 4 bases and J gave up 4 bases; unmatched junction bases: 4. The CDR3 is made up of 14 amino acids. Germline V lookup: CDR1 PRHDT, CDR2 FYEKMQ (reference sequence). The CDR3 sequence: CASSSPGQGYEQYF. CDR3 in DNA: TGTGCCAGCAGCTCTCCGGGACAGGGGTACGAGCAGTACTTC.

This chain links TRBV3-1 (or the pseudogene TRBV3-2) with TRBJ2-1, with D tentatively TRBD2 (6 bases). The germline V gene encodes CDR1 LGHDT and CDR2 YNNKEL (reference sequence). V was pared by 0 bases and J by 9 bases, with 9 bases between. This CDR3 has 13 residues. For the CDR3, the DNA is TGTGCCAGCAGCCAAGATCGGCGGGGTGAGCAGTTCTTC. Encoded protein: CASSQDRRGEQFF.

This chain joins TRBV7-9 and TRBJ1-2; 7 bases are shared with TRBD1. This CDR3 comprises 13 residues. Germline trimming cut 8 bases from V and 3 bases from J; bases unmatched to any gene: 6. In germline, CDR1 is SEHNR, CDR2 FQNEAQ (reference sequence). CDR3 protein: CASGDSGDYGYTF. DNA for the CDR3: TGTGCCAGCGGGGACAGTGGGGACTATGGCTACACCTTC.

This chain joins TRBV7-2 and TRBJ1-2; D gene unclear. V lost 4 bases and J 6 bases, leaving 21 bases between the germline ends. Germline lookup yields CDR1 SGHTA and CDR2 FQGNSA. The CDR3 totals 16 residues. The CDR3 nucleotides read TGTGCCAGCAGCTCTGCCTCCACGAGTCAATACGATGGCTACACCTTC. Translation gives CASSSASTSQYDGYTF.